A single sample is the source of the 9 T cell receptor beta chains below, sequenced in a study of cytomegalovirus exposure and HLA in healthy donors. In the PCR, 60 Vbeta and 13 Jbeta primers were used. TCRdb's table, derived via immunoSEQ multiplex PCR, lists solely in-frame clones and lacks some. Of about 40,000 clones listed, approximately 75% are singletons. Material for sequencing was PBMCs. The source is a man aged 35-49 years in good health and CMV-seronegative.

The chain uses TRBV19 and TRBJ2-7, with a weak D call TRBD1 (6 bases). V gave up 5 bases and J gave up 5 bases, with 10 bases separating them. The V gene's germline CDR1 is LNHDA and CDR2 SQIVND (reference sequence). The CDR3 has 12 amino acids. The CDR3 DNA sequence: TGTGCCAGTAGTCCCAGGGGCCACGAGCAGTACTTC. This gives the protein CASSPRGHEQYF.

Comment on this clone: At one of its ends the junction is not consistent with the germline gene, which may arise from a read error. This chain's CDR3 is CASSPTSGGVETQYF. The CDR3 bases are TGTGCTAGCAGCCCGACTAGCGGGGGTGTTGAGACCCAGTACTTC. The V gene is TRBV7-7, the J gene TRBJ2-5, with TRBD2 identical over 12 bases. This CDR3 has 15 amino acids. CDR1 is SSHAT and CDR2 is FNYEAQ in the germline V gene (reference sequence).

The chain joins TRBV28 to TRBJ1-1; 10 nucleotides line up with TRBD1. Looked up from germline, CDR1 is MDHEN and CDR2 is SYDVKM. CDR3 length: 14 amino acids. Trimming cost V 5 bases and J 10 bases; bases outside gene matches: 10. The CDR3 region has the DNA TGTGCCAGCAGTCGACAGGGGGCCCGTTCAGGAGCTTTCTTT. This encodes CASSRQGARSGAFF.

The V and J genes are TRBV5-1 and TRBJ2-5, with 11 bases identical to TRBD2. The DNA end favors TRBJ2-7, so the J call may be wrong. There are 13 residues in the CDR3. Germline V gene data show CDR1 as SGHRS and CDR2 as YFSETQ. CDR3 region: CASAGTSGYEQYF. The CDR3 coding sequence is TGCGCCAGCGCCGGGACTAGCGGCTACGAGCAGTACTTC.

This clone was counted only a few times. CDR3 sequence: CASSFGGGTEAFF. In nucleotides, the CDR3 is TGTGCCAGCAGCTTCGGGGGGGGCACTGAAGCTTTCTTT. The V call is TRBV11-2, the J call TRBJ1-1, with a possible D match to TRBD1 (5 bases). With 3 bases removed from V and 4 bases from J, the gap between germline ends came to 9 bases. The CDR3 sequence is 13 residues long. CDR1 is SGHAT and CDR2 is FQNNGV in the germline V gene.

This CDR3 is CASSEQGNTIYF. The CDR3, as DNA: TGTGCCAGCAGCGAACAGGGAAACACCATATATTTT. V usage is TRBV7-9 and J usage is TRBJ1-3; D is ambiguous. Trimming stripped 5 bases from V and 4 bases from J, with 6 bases between. Looked up from germline, CDR1 is SEHNR and CDR2 is FQNEAQ (reference sequence). This CDR3 contains 12 residues.

This chain links TRBV23-1 with TRBJ1-1; D gene unclear. TRBV23-1 is identified as an open reading frame with a role that is uncertain. The CDR3 sequence is 15 residues long. V lost 4 bases to trimming and J lost 0 bases, with 12 bases between them. The CDR3 protein is CASSRAEDMNTEAFF. In nucleotides, the CDR3 is TGCGCCAGCAGTCGGGCAGAAGACATGAACACTGAAGCTTTCTTT.

The V gene is TRBV5-1, the J gene TRBJ2-1; possible D gene TRBD1, 6 bases. Trimming removed 4 bases from V and 3 bases from J, with 11 bases in between. Germline V gives CDR1 SGHRS, CDR2 YFSETQ. The CDR3 covers 14 residues. CDR3 sequence reads: CASSVRDIYNEQFF. In nucleotides, the CDR3 is TGCGCCAGCAGCGTACGGGACATCTACAATGAGCAGTTCTTC.

The rearrangement joins TRBV6-1 to TRBJ2-7; 14 positions match TRBD2. CDR3 length equals 16 residues. CDR1 and CDR2 (germline): MNHNS, SASEGT. With V trimmed by 2 bases and J by 4 bases, 4 bases remained unmatched. CDR3 region: CASSERLAGGPYEQYF. In DNA, the CDR3 is TGTGCCAGCAGTGAAAGACTAGCGGGGGGGCCGTACGAGCAGTACTTC.